This T cell receptor (beta chain) is drawn from a study of cytomegalovirus exposure and HLA in healthy donors. In germline, CDR1 is SGHVS, CDR2 FNYEAQ. Between the trimmed V and J ends, which lost 1 base and 5 bases, there was a span of 6 bases. The CDR3 spans 13 residues. 13 Jbeta primers and 60 Vbeta primers were used for the PCR. Using immunoSEQ multiplex PCR, the repertoire was profiled, and TCRdb retains in-frame clones only, with some absent. The top ten hold about 3.5% of the sample, which has roughly 190,000 clones, around 84% seen once. V usage is TRBV7-6 and J usage is TRBJ1-5; possible D gene TRBD1, 5 bases. This TCR came from a man aged 35 to 55 in good health and CMV-seropositive. Sample: PBMCs. As DNA, the CDR3 is TGTGCCAGCAGCTTAGGGGGGGATCAGCCCCAGCATTTT. Translation gives CASSLGGDQPQHF.